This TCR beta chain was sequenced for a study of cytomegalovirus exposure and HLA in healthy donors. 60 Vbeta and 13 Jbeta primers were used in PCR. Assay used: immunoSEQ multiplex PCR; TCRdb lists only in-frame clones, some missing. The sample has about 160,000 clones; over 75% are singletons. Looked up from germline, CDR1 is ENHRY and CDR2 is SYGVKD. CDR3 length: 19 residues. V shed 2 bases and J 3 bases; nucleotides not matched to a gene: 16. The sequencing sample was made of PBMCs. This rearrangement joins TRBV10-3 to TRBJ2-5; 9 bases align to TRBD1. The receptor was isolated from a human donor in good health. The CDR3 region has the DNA TGTGCCATCAGTGAGCCGAGTCGGGACAGGGTAAGGGGAGAAGAGACCCAGTACTTC. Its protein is CAISEPSRDRVRGEETQYF.